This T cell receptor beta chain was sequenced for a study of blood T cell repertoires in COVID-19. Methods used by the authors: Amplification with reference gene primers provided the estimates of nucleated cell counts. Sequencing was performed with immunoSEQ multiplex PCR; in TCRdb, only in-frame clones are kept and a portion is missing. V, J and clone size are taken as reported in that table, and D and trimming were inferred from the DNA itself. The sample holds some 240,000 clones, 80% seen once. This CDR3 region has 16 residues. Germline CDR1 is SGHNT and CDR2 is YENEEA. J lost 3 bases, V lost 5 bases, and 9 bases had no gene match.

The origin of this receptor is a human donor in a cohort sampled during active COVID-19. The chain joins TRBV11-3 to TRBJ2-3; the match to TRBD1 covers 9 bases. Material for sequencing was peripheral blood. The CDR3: CASSGRTGAGTDTQYF. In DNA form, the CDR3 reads TGTGCCAGCAGCGGGAGGACAGGGGCTGGGACAGATACGCAGTATTTT.